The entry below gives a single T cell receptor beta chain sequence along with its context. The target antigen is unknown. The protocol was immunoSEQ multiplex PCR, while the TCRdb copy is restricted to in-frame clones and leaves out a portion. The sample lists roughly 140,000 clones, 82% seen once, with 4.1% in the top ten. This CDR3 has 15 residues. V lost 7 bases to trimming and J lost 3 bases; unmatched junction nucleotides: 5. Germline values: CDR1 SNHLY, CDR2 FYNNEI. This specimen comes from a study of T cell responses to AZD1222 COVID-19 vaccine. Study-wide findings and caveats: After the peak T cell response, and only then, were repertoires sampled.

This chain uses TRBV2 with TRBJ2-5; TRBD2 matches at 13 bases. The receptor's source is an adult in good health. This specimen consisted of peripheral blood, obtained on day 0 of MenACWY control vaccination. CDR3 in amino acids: CASTLTSGGKETQYF. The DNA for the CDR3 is TGTGCCAGCACCTTGACTAGCGGGGGGAAAGAGACCCAGTACTTC. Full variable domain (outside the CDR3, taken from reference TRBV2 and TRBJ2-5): EPEVTQTPSHQVTQMGQEVILRCVPISNHLYFYWYRQILGQKVEFLVSFYNNEISEKSEIFDDQFSVERPDGSNFTLKIRSTKLEDSAMYFCASTLTSGGKETQYFGPGTRLLVL.